These T cell receptor beta chains were read from a single sample in a study of blood T cell repertoires in COVID-19. The repertoire was sequenced with immunoSEQ multiplex PCR; TCRdb's copy has only in-frame clones and lacks some. The sample shows around 250,000 clones, roughly 90% of them seen only once. Source material: PBMCs or T cells enriched from blood (not recorded which). The receptor set was obtained from a woman aged 25 to 39 who had recovered from COVID-19. The CDR3 runs from the conserved cysteine through the conserved F or W. Fields, in order: CDR3 length, J gene, V gene, D gene, clone size, CDR3 DNA, CDR3 protein. D genes are given only for firm matches. Where a row states a size, it is once, few, many or the class of an expanded clone; other rows omit it.

length: 13
J: TRBJ1-2
V: TRBV28
D: TRBD1
size: NA
DNA: TGTGCCAGCAGTTTGTCCAGGGGGGCTGGCTACACCTTC
CDR3: CASSLSRGAGYTF

length: 13
J: TRBJ1-1
V: TRBV4-3
D: NA
size: NA
DNA: TGCGCCAGCAGCAAAAGGGGCCTTGTTGAAGCTTTCTTT
CDR3: CASSKRGLVEAFF

length: 16
J: TRBJ2-2
V: TRBV3-1/TRBV3-2
D: NA
size: once
DNA: TGTGCCAGCAGCCTGGGGCGGGGCCTAGACACCGGGGAGCTGTTTTTT
CDR3: CASSLGRGLDTGELFF

length: 15
J: TRBJ2-5
V: TRBV15
D: TRBD2
size: NA
DNA: TGTGCCACCAGCAGAGGACAAGGGCGGGGGGAGACCCAGTACTTC
CDR3: CATSRGQGRGETQYF

length: 15
J: TRBJ1-5
V: TRBV19
D: NA
size: NA
DNA: TGTGCCAGCCATGTAGCAGTCACTAGCAATCAGCCCCAGCATTTT
CDR3: CASHVAVTSNQPQHF

length: 16
J: TRBJ2-1
V: TRBV9
D: TRBD2
size: NA
DNA: TGTGCCAGCGGTGGGCTAGCGGGAGTTGGGGGGGCTGAGCAGTTCTTC
CDR3: CASGGLAGVGGAEQFF

length: 14
J: TRBJ2-7
V: TRBV28
D: TRBD1
size: NA
DNA: TGTGCCAGCACCCCTAGGGACAGTCCCTACGAGCAGTACTTC
CDR3: CASTPRDSPYEQYF

length: 15
J: TRBJ1-2
V: TRBV5-8
D: NA
size: NA
DNA: TGTGCCAGCAGCCCGGCGGTAGCGGGACACTATGGCTACACCTTC
CDR3: CASSPAVAGHYGYTF

length: 14
J: TRBJ1-1
V: TRBV5-4
D: NA
size: NA
DNA: TGTGCCAGCAAAGTCGGGGCGCGGGGCACTGAAGCTTTCTTT
CDR3: CASKVGARGTEAFF

length: 15
J: TRBJ2-2
V: TRBV4-2
D: NA
size: NA
DNA: TGTGCCAGCAGCCAGATAACCCGGGACACCGGGGAGCTGTTTTTT
CDR3: CASSQITRDTGELFF

length: 17
J: TRBJ2-2
V: TRBV7-7
D: NA
size: NA
DNA: TGTGCTAGCAGCTTTGGAGGGGGCACCTCGAACACCGGGGAGCTGTTTTTT
CDR3: CASSFGGGTSNTGELFF

length: 16
J: TRBJ1-4
V: TRBV28
D: NA
size: once
DNA: TGTGCCAGCAGACTAGAGGCCGACCGGAAGCGTGAAAAACTGTTTTTT
CDR3: CASRLEADRKREKLFF

length: 15
J: TRBJ2-7
V: TRBV28
D: NA
size: NA
DNA: TGTGCCAGCAGTTTAAATCAGGGGGGAGCCTACGAGCAGTACTTC
CDR3: CASSLNQGGAYEQYF

length: 14
J: TRBJ1-1
V: TRBV3-1/TRBV3-2
D: NA
size: NA
DNA: TGTGCCAGCATCCGTACAGGAGTTAACACTGAAGCTTTCTTT
CDR3: CASIRTGVNTEAFF

length: 14
J: TRBJ1-6
V: TRBV30
D: TRBD1
size: NA
DNA: TGTGCCTGGAGTGTACAGGGGGTTAGTTCACCCCTCCACTTT
CDR3: CAWSVQGVSSPLHF

length: 14
J: TRBJ2-1
V: TRBV2
D: NA
size: NA
DNA: TGTGCCAGCAACCAGGAGGGCTCCTACAATGAGCAGTTCTTC
CDR3: CASNQEGSYNEQFF

length: 13
J: TRBJ1-5
V: TRBV30
D: NA
size: NA
DNA: TGTGCCTGGAGTGCAGGACACAATCAGCCCCAGCATTTT
CDR3: CAWSAGHNQPQHF

length: 16
J: TRBJ1-4
V: TRBV27
D: NA
size: NA
DNA: TGTGCCAGCAGTTTATCGATAATAGAGCGTAATGAAAAACTGTTTTTT
CDR3: CASSLSIIERNEKLFF

length: 15
J: TRBJ2-2
V: TRBV7-9
D: NA
size: once
DNA: TGTGCCAGCAGCCTAAATTACAGGGACACCGGGGAGCTGTTTTTT
CDR3: CASSLNYRDTGELFF

length: 15
J: TRBJ2-1
V: TRBV28
D: NA
size: NA
DNA: TGTGCCAGCAGTTTCTTAGGGTCGGGGGAAGTTGAGCAGTTCTTC
CDR3: CASSFLGSGEVEQFF

length: 16
J: TRBJ2-2
V: TRBV4-3
D: TRBD1
size: NA
DNA: TGCGCCAGCAGCCAAGATCCAGGGGGAATGGCCGGGGAGCTGTTTTTT
CDR3: CASSQDPGGMAGELFF

length: 16
J: TRBJ2-7
V: TRBV19
D: TRBD2
size: NA
DNA: TGTGCCAGTAGTATAGGTACTAGCGGGAGAGCCCACGAGCAGTACTTC
CDR3: CASSIGTSGRAHEQYF